These 29 T cell receptor beta chains share one sample of origin, sequenced in a study of CD8 T cells in Susac syndrome. The RNA input was about 0.5 to 1 ug, and it was reverse transcribed with random hexamers. TCRdb passed the immunoSEQ multiplex PCR reads through MiXCR, listing each CDR3 protein once. The sample has around 180,000 distinct CDR3 sequences; approximately 95% are singletons. Sequenced: CD8+ T cells from PBMCs. All receptors derive from a human donor with multiple sclerosis.

The chain couples TRBV5-1 to TRBJ1-5, with a tentative D call TRBD1 (5 bases). Germline CDR1 and CDR2: SGHRS and YFSETQ. This CDR3 has 15 residues. V lost 4 bases, J lost 1 base, and 12 bases lay in between. The CDR3 reads CASSPAPGSNQPQHF. DNA of the CDR3: TGCGCCAGCAGCCCCGCTCCAGGGAGCAATCAGCCCCAGCATTTT. The variable domain in full, completed from reference TRBV5-1 and TRBJ1-5, reads KAGVTQTPRYLIKTRGQQVTLSCSPISGHRSVSWYQQTPGQGLQFLFEYFSETQRNKGNFPGRFSGRQFSNSRSEMNVSTLELGDSALYLCASSPAPGSNQPQHFGDGTRLSIL.

The chain carries TRBV29-1 and TRBJ1-2, with unresolved D. Germline values: CDR1 SQVTM, CDR2 ANQGSEA. The germline V and J ends were trimmed by 2 bases and 4 bases, with 14 bases remaining between them. This CDR3 has 14 amino acids. CDR3 nucleotides: TGCAGCGTTGAATCGGCGGGGTTGGTCTATGGCTACACCTTC. This codes for CSVESAGLVYGYTF.

This chain joins TRBV19 and TRBJ2-1; D is unresolved. Deletions cut 7 bases from V and 2 bases from J, with 9 bases between. Germline V gives CDR1 LNHDA, CDR2 SQIVND (reference sequence). The CDR3 has 13 amino acids. CDR3 protein: CASTLPPYNEQFF. CDR3 in DNA: TGTGCCAGTACCCTCCCCCCCTACAATGAGCAGTTCTTC.

The CDR3 sequence: CASSPLEGIFYGYTF. In nucleotides, the CDR3 is TGTGCCAGCAGTCCCCTGGAGGGAATCTTCTATGGCTACACCTTC. The chain employs TRBV12-3 or TRBV12-4 and TRBJ1-2; no clear D gene. The CDR3 is 15 amino acids. V lost 5 bases and J 4 bases, leaving 17 bases between the germline ends.

This rearrangement joins TRBV5-1 to TRBJ2-7; D is perhaps TRBD1 (6 bases). The CDR3 covers 13 residues. V gave up 5 bases and J gave up 3 bases, with 12 bases separating them. Germline-derived CDR1 and CDR2 are SGHRS and YFSETQ. DNA for the CDR3: TGCGCCAGCAGGCCTACAGGGTTCTACGAGCAGTACTTC. It encodes CASRPTGFYEQYF.

This clonotype was observed a single time. The V and J genes are TRBV24-1 and TRBJ2-4; D uncertain. The germline V gene encodes CDR1 KGHDR and CDR2 SFDVKD. Trimming left V 4 bases short and J 5 bases short, with 5 bases between. The CDR3 spans 12 residues. For the CDR3, the DNA is TGTGCCACCAGTGACAACGAAAACATTCAGTACTTC. Protein: CATSDNENIQYF.

The rearrangement uses TRBV2 and TRBJ2-1, with D possibly being TRBD2 (5 bases). The V end lost 7 bases, the J end lost 3 bases, and 10 bases lay between the germline ends. Germline V gives CDR1 SNHLY, CDR2 FYNNEI. The CDR3 has 13 residues. CDR3 sequence reads: CASIIGIYNEQFF. CDR3 nucleotide sequence: TGTGCCAGCATTATCGGGATCTACAATGAGCAGTTCTTC.

The chain employs TRBV15 and TRBJ2-7; D gene unclear. V was shortened by 0 bases and J by 3 bases, with 12 bases between the two germline ends. The V gene's germline CDR1 is LNHNV and CDR2 YYDKDF (reference sequence). The CDR3 extends over 15 amino acids. The CDR3 DNA reads as TGTGCCACCAGCAGAGATGGTGGCTCGGTCTACGAGCAGTACTTC. It codes for CATSRDGGSVYEQYF.

The rearrangement links TRBV20-1 to TRBJ2-1; TRBD2 matches 7 bases. Germline lookup yields CDR1 DFQATT and CDR2 SNEGSKA (reference sequence). V lost 5 bases to trimming and J lost 8 bases; unmatched junction nucleotides: 9. This CDR3 is 13 amino acids long. CDR3 in amino acids: CSAPGSGIDEQFF. As DNA, the CDR3 is TGCAGTGCTCCCGGCAGCGGGATTGATGAGCAGTTCTTC.

The gene calls are TRBV7-9 and TRBJ2-5; 9 bases are shared with TRBD1. The CDR3 spans 18 residues. Germline values: CDR1 SEHNR, CDR2 FQNEAQ (reference sequence). After removal of 5 bases from V and 2 bases from J, the junction contained 15 bases not matched to a gene. CDR3 coding DNA: TGTGCCAGCAGCGCGCCGGGACAGGGTCGGCGGCCACAAGAGACCCAGTACTTC. Protein product: CASSAPGQGRRPQETQYF.

The genes are TRBV20-1 and TRBJ2-2; 13 bases align to TRBD2. The V gene's germline CDR1 is DFQATT and CDR2 SNEGSKA (reference sequence). The length of the CDR3 is 19 residues. The J segment lost 1 base and the V segment lost 2 bases, leaving 10 bases of the junction unmatched. The CDR3 DNA sequence: TGCAGTGCTAGAAACCGGGGACTAGCGGGGTCCGAGAACACCGGGGAGCTGTTTTTT. Translating gives CSARNRGLAGSENTGELFF.

V usage is TRBV2 and J usage is TRBJ2-1; 11 bases are a match to TRBD1. This CDR3 is built from 14 residues. Germline CDR1 reads SNHLY; CDR2 reads FYNNEI. With V trimmed by 8 bases and J by 5 bases, 5 bases remained unmatched. The DNA of the CDR3 is TGTGCCAGCCAGGGACAGGGGGGTGACAATGAGCAGTTCTTC. Amino acid sequence: CASQGQGGDNEQFF.

The chain carries TRBV4-1 and TRBJ2-1; D could derive from TRBD1 or TRBD2 (5 bases each). CDR1 and CDR2 from the germline V gene are MGHRA and YSYEKL. This CDR3 is 14 amino acids long. Trimming pared 4 bases from V and 2 bases from J, leaving 9 bases between. CDR3 sequence (DNA): TGCGCCAGCAGCCTAGAGGGGCCCTACAATGAGCAGTTCTTC. Amino acid sequence: CASSLEGPYNEQFF.

The chain links TRBV20-1 to TRBJ2-5, with 11 bases lining up with TRBD2. CDR3 length equals 15 residues. With V trimmed by 5 bases and J by 0 bases, 5 bases remained unmatched. Germline CDR1 is DFQATT and CDR2 is SNEGSKA (reference sequence). The CDR3 sequence: CSASGTSGYQETQYF. The CDR3 nucleotides are TGCAGTGCTTCCGGGACTAGCGGTTACCAAGAGACCCAGTACTTC.

CDR3 residues: CSARAPSLLETQYF. As DNA, the CDR3 is TGCAGTGCTAGAGCCCCGTCCTTGCTGGAGACCCAGTACTTC. The chain employs TRBV20-1 and TRBJ2-5; D gene uncertain. Per the germline V gene, CDR1 is DFQATT and CDR2 is SNEGSKA (reference sequence). The CDR3 consists of 14 residues. Trimming shortened V by 1 base and J by 5 bases, and 14 bases separated the two germline ends.

In its sample, this clonotype was seen once. The V gene is TRBV12-3 or TRBV12-4, the J gene TRBJ1-5; no reliable D call. The length of the CDR3 is 16 residues. Trimming pared 1 base from V and 0 bases from J, leaving 10 bases between. This CDR3 reads CASSLVAWNSNQPQHF. CDR3 DNA: TGTGCCAGCAGTTTAGTAGCGTGGAATAGCAATCAGCCCCAGCATTTT.

The V gene is TRBV27, the J gene TRBJ1-1, with 7 bases aligning to TRBD1. The germline V gene encodes CDR1 MNHEY and CDR2 SMNVEV (reference sequence). The CDR3 sequence is 14 residues long. After removal of 6 bases from V and 1 base from J, the junction contained 5 bases not matched to a gene. CDR3 sequence: CASSRGQRNTEAFF. Written as DNA, the CDR3 is TGTGCCAGCAGCAGGGGACAGAGGAACACTGAAGCTTTCTTT.

The DNA of the CDR3 is TGCAGTGCTATTACAGGGGGCAACACTGAAGCTTTCTTT. It codes for CSAITGGNTEAFF. V and J are TRBV20-1 and TRBJ1-1, with TRBD1 identical over 9 bases. Per the germline V gene, CDR1 is DFQATT and CDR2 is SNEGSKA (reference sequence). J was trimmed by 2 bases and V by 4 bases; bases with no gene match: 2. The CDR3 is 13 amino acids.

This chain connects TRBV23-1 to TRBJ1-5; no clear D. TRBV23-1 falls under the ORF class, with uncertain function. The CDR3 extends over 17 amino acids. V dropped 0 bases and J dropped 11 bases, with 23 bases sitting between them. The CDR3 nucleotides are TGCGCCAGCAGTCAATCTTTGGAACGGTGGGTAAATCGAGCCCAGCATTTT. Translated, it gives CASSQSLERWVNRAQHF.

V gene TRBV2 combines with J gene TRBJ2-1; D is ambiguous. Trimming removed 7 bases at V and 7 bases at J, with 8 bases between. Germline V gene lookup returns CDR1 SNHLY and CDR2 FYNNEI. CDR3 length equals 11 residues. The CDR3 reads CASKGGNEQFF. For the CDR3, the DNA is TGTGCCAGCAAAGGCGGAAATGAGCAGTTCTTC.

This chain links TRBV11-2 with TRBJ1-2; D is unresolved. CDR1 is SGHAT, CDR2 FQNNGV, per germline. Trimming cost V 0 bases and J 6 bases, with 11 bases left between them. The CDR3 has 14 residues. DNA of the CDR3: TGTGCCAGCAGCTTAGATCAGGACTCCGATGGCTACACCTTC. Its protein is CASSLDQDSDGYTF.

V gene TRBV11-2 combines with J gene TRBJ2-7, with a weak D call TRBD2 (5 bases). The germline V gene encodes CDR1 SGHAT and CDR2 FQNNGV. The CDR3 covers 14 residues. V was cut by 5 bases and J by 0 bases, with 11 bases left in between. The DNA for the CDR3 is TGTGCCAGCAGCGCTGGGAGCCTCTCCTACGAGCAGTACTTC. It codes for CASSAGSLSYEQYF.

This chain links TRBV19 with TRBJ2-7; unclear D gene. The length of the CDR3 is 12 residues. CDR1 and CDR2 from the germline V gene are LNHDA and SQIVND (reference sequence). V was shortened by 1 base and J by 6 bases, with 7 bases between the two germline ends. The CDR3 region is CASSIVLGEQYF. The CDR3 DNA reads TGTGCCAGTAGTATAGTTCTCGGCGAGCAGTACTTC.

This chain uses TRBV29-1 with TRBJ2-7, with no clear D. V was clipped by 6 bases and J by 2 bases, with 8 bases between them. Germline V gives CDR1 SQVTM, CDR2 ANQGSEA. This CDR3 spans 11 amino acids. The DNA for the CDR3 is TGCAGCGTCAGGCTAGCCTACGAGCAGTACTTC. It encodes CSVRLAYEQYF.

This clonotype has a single count. The CDR3 protein is CASSSEREGRYEQYF. In nucleotides, the CDR3 is TGTGCCAGCAGTTCAGAGCGGGAGGGCCGGTACGAGCAGTACTTC. V gene TRBV12-3 or TRBV12-4 combines with J gene TRBJ2-7, with 10 bases fitting TRBD2. CDR3 length: 15 amino acids. J was trimmed by 4 bases and V by 4 bases; bases with no gene match: 7.

The rearrangement links TRBV29-1 to TRBJ2-7; D is uncertain. This CDR3 has 11 amino acids. V was trimmed by 4 bases and J by 6 bases, leaving 10 bases between them. Germline CDR1 reads SQVTM; CDR2 reads ANQGSEA. The CDR3 DNA follows: TGCAGCGTTGTCACCCCCGCCGAGCAGTACTTC. This gives the protein CSVVTPAEQYF.

The chain couples TRBV20-1 to TRBJ1-1, with 8 positions matching TRBD1. The CDR3 is made up of 13 amino acids. In germline, CDR1 is DFQATT, CDR2 SNEGSKA (reference sequence). Trimming at V came to 5 bases and at J to 4 bases, leaving 6 bases not matched to a gene. The CDR3 coding sequence is TGCAGTGCTGCAGGGGGCTTCGGCACTGAAGCTTTCTTT. It codes for CSAAGGFGTEAFF.

This clonotype occurred once. The chain is built from TRBV10-3 and TRBJ2-5, with 10 bases aligning to TRBD2. Germline V gene data show CDR1 as ENHRY and CDR2 as SYGVKD. V lost 0 bases to trimming and J lost 5 bases; unmatched junction nucleotides: 9. This CDR3 has 17 residues. Here the CDR3 reads CAISESGGTGLAETQYF. In nucleotides, the CDR3 is TGTGCCATCAGTGAGTCGGGAGGAACGGGACTAGCGGAGACCCAGTACTTC.

The rearrangement joins TRBV3-1 to TRBJ2-5, with 9 bases that match TRBD2. The CDR3 covers 15 residues. The V and J ends lost 0 bases and 5 bases, in that order; junction bases with no gene match: 4. Germline V gives CDR1 LGHDT, CDR2 YNNKEL (reference sequence). In nucleotides, the CDR3 is TGTGCCAGCAGCCAAGATCCCGCGGGAGGGGAGACCCAGTACTTC. Amino acid sequence: CASSQDPAGGETQYF.